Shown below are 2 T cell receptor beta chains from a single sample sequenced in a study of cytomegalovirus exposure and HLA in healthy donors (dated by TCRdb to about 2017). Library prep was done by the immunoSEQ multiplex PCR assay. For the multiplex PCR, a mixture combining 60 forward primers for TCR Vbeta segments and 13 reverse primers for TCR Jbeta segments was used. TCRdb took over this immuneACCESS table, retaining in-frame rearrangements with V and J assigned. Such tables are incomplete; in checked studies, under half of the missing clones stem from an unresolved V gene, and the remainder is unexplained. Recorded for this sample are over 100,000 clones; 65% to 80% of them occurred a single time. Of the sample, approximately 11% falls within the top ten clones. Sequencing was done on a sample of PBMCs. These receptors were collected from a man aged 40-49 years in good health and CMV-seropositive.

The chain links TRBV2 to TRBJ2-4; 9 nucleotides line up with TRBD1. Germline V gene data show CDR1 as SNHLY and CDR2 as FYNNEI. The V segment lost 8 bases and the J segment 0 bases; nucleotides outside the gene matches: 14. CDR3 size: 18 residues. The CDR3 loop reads CASGPRDRDQLAKNIQYF. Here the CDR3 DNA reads TGTGCCAGCGGCCCTCGGGACAGGGACCAACTAGCCAAAAACATTCAGTACTTC. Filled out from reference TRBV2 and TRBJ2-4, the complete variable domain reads EPEVTQTPSHQVTQMGQEVILRCVPISNHLYFYWYRQILGQKVEFLVSFYNNEISEKSEIFDDQFSVERPDGSNFTLKIRSTKLEDSAMYFCASGPRDRDQLAKNIQYFGAGTRLSVL.

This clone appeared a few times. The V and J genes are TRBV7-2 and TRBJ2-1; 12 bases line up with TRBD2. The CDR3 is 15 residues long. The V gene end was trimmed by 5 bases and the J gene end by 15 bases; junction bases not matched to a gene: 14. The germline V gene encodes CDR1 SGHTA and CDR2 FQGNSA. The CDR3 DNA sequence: TGTGCCAGCAGCCTCACTAGCGGGGGGTACCAGCGCCCGTTCTTC. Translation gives CASSLTSGGYQRPFF.